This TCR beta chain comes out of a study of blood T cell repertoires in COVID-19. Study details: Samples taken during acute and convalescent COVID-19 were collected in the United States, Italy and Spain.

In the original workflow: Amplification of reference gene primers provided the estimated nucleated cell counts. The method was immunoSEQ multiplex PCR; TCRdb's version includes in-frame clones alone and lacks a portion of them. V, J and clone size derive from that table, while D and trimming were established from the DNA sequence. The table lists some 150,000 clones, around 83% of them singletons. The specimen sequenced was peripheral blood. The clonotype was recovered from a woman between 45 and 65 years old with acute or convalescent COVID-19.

Written as DNA, the CDR3 is TGTGCCAGCAGCGCCGGGACTAGTAAAGGGGGCGGGAATGAGCAGTTCTTC. It codes for CASSAGTSKGGGNEQFF. The chain links TRBV9 to TRBJ2-1; the D gene is possibly TRBD2 (8 bases). The CDR3 contains 17 residues. CDR1 is SGDLS, CDR2 YYNGEE, per germline. Deletions cut 3 bases from V and 7 bases from J, with 23 bases between.